This T cell receptor (beta chain) was obtained from a study of CD8 T cells in ankylosing spondylitis. V lost 0 bases and J 1 base, leaving 2 bases between the germline ends. Germline CDR1 SGHRS, CDR2 YFSETQ. The CDR3 spans 14 residues. This clonotype was detected many times. Its antigen is unknown. Overall study results and limits: Clones linked to disease, bearing a CD8+ phenotype, were relatively rare in peripheral blood. In reactive arthritis synovial fluid and blood, some motif variants had been reported before. Significant enrichment of disease-linked clones was reported in matched ankylosing spondylitis synovial fluid.

By quantitative 5'-RACE with molecular barcodes, the TCR beta libraries were made. TCRdb recomputed calls from the 5' RACE reads with MiXCR, one row per CDR3 protein. This sample has 220,000 or so distinct CDR3 sequences; about 10% occur once, and the top ten carry 21%. The V call is TRBV5-1, the J call TRBJ1-6, with D unresolved. Sequencing input: blood, either unsorted or a sorted T cell fraction (not recorded which). The sequence was collected from a male donor with ankylosing spondylitis or in good health (not recorded which). CDR3 in DNA: TGCGCCAGCAGCTTGGAGTCCTATAATTCACCCCTCCACTTT. It specifies CASSLESYNSPLHF. The variable domain in full, with the rest retrieved from reference TRBV5-1 and TRBJ1-6, is KAGVTQTPRYLIKTRGQQVTLSCSPISGHRSVSWYQQTPGQGLQFLFEYFSETQRNKGNFPGRFSGRQFSNSRSEMNVSTLELGDSALYLCASSLESYNSPLHFGNGTRLTVT.